What follows are 11 T cell receptor beta chains derived from one specimen sequenced in a study of persistence of HIV-infected CD4 T cells. The antigens for these receptors are not known. Lysates of CMV-infected fibroblasts at around 9.9 ug/mL stimulated these cells. Sorting of responding CD4+ T cells relied on upregulated CD40 ligand together with CD69. This was the immunoSEQ version 4 assay in survey mode. The repertoire was sequenced with immunoSEQ multiplex PCR; TCRdb's copy has only in-frame clones and lacks some. Among some 21,000 clones, about 80% were seen once, and the ten largest hold under 8%. Sequenced here: CD4+ T cells sorted from PBMCs after approximately 19-hour stimulation, sampled from a patient who received antiretroviral therapy. Source of these receptors: an adult man with HIV who was CMV-seropositive.

The genes are TRBV28 and TRBJ1-1; weak D call: TRBD1 (6 bases). V dropped 6 bases and J dropped 4 bases, with 18 bases sitting between them. The CDR3 loop spans 15 amino acids. Germline-derived CDR1 and CDR2 are MDHEN and SYDVKM. The CDR3 DNA reads TGTGCCAGCAGCCCGCAACAGGGACGGGGCACTGAAGCTTTCTTT. This translates into CASSPQQGRGTEAFF. Using reference TRBV28 and TRBJ1-1 for the parts outside the CDR3, the full variable domain is DVKVTQSSRYLVKRTGEKVFLECVQDMDHENMFWYRQDPGLGLRLIYFSYDVKMKEKGDIPEGYSVSREKKERFSLILESASTNQTSMYLCASSPQQGRGTEAFFGQGTRLTVV.

The rearrangement uses TRBV24-1 and TRBJ2-6, with D perhaps TRBD1 (6 bases). Trimming removed 9 bases from V and 2 bases from J, with 16 bases in between. The CDR3 is made up of 16 amino acids. The germline V gene has CDR1 KGHDR and CDR2 SFDVKD. Here the CDR3 reads CATARGGLAGANVLTF. The CDR3 DNA is TGTGCCACCGCCCGAGGGGGATTGGCTGGGGCCAACGTCCTGACTTTC.

This clone was counted between two and nine times. The chain has TRBV5-1 and TRBJ1-5; D not resolved. The CDR3 is made up of 15 amino acids. V lost 4 bases, J lost 7 bases, and 18 bases lay in between. Germline V gene lookup returns CDR1 SGHRS and CDR2 YFSETQ. DNA of the CDR3: TGCGCCAGCAGCCCCTCTTCGGGAGAAGGCCAGCCCCAGCATTTT. As protein: CASSPSSGEGQPQHF.

The chain uses TRBV6-5 and TRBJ2-7; a possible D gene is TRBD1 (7 bases). Germline loops: CDR1 MNHEY, CDR2 SVGAGI. The CDR3 is made up of 12 amino acids. The V end lost 6 bases, the J end lost 6 bases, and 12 bases lay between the germline ends. Written as DNA, the CDR3 is TGTGCCAGCAGGAGGGGGGACAGCGAGCAGTACTTC. Amino acid sequence: CASRRGDSEQYF.

The chain has TRBV6-2 or TRBV6-3 and TRBJ1-1; 10 bases line up with TRBD1. Losses at the gene ends were 5 bases for V and 6 bases for J; bases not matched to a gene: 6. CDR3 length: 14 residues. Germline CDR1 reads MNHEY; CDR2 reads SVGEGT. The CDR3 here is CASSHPDRGAEAFF. The DNA for the CDR3 is TGTGCCAGCAGTCACCCGGACAGGGGGGCTGAAGCTTTCTTT.

The chain recombines TRBV28 with TRBJ2-4; D is perhaps TRBD1 or TRBD2 (7 bases each). CDR3 length: 15 residues. V lost 3 bases and J lost 13, with 22 bases in between. Germline lookup yields CDR1 MDHEN and CDR2 SYDVKM. The CDR3 bases are TGTGCCAGCAGTTTGGTGACAGGGAGGATCGGGGGGCAGTACTTC. It specifies CASSLVTGRIGGQYF. The full variable domain, rest sourced from reference TRBV28 and TRBJ2-4, is DVKVTQSSRYLVKRTGEKVFLECVQDMDHENMFWYRQDPGLGLRLIYFSYDVKMKEKGDIPEGYSVSREKKERFSLILESASTNQTSMYLCASSLVTGRIGGQYFGAGTRLSVL.

The rearrangement joins TRBV5-6 to TRBJ1-1; TRBD1 agrees at 9 bases. Germline CDR1 reads SGHDT; CDR2 reads YYEEEE. The J segment lost 11 bases and the V segment lost 1 base, leaving 9 bases of the junction unmatched. The CDR3 is 14 residues long. The CDR3 coding sequence is TGTGCCAGCAGCTTGTCGGACAGGGGCCTCGGGGCTTTCTTT. This gives the protein CASSLSDRGLGAFF.

The chain joins TRBV5-1 to TRBJ1-1, with 7 bases identical to TRBD1. CDR1 and CDR2 from the germline V gene are SGHRS and YFSETQ. V trimming: 4 bases; J trimming: 2 bases; junction bases outside the gene matches: 5. The CDR3 length is 14 residues. The CDR3 loop is CASSPGTANTEAFF. The CDR3 DNA reads TGCGCCAGCAGCCCCGGGACAGCCAACACTGAAGCTTTCTTT.

The rearrangement uses TRBV6-5 and TRBJ1-5, with 8 bases identical to TRBD1. The germline gives CDR1 MNHEY, CDR2 SVGAGI. Trimming removed 6 bases from V and 4 bases from J; junction bases left unmatched: 8. CDR3 size: 15 residues. The CDR3 reads CASRLDRAYNQPQHF. In DNA, the CDR3 is TGTGCCAGCAGGCTGGACAGGGCTTATAATCAGCCCCAGCATTTT.

J is TRBJ2-1 and V is TRBV27; D perhaps matches TRBD2 (5 bases). This CDR3 region has 15 residues. The germline CDR1 and CDR2 sequences are MNHEY and SMNVEV (reference sequence). With 2 bases removed from V and 6 bases from J, the gap between germline ends came to 14 bases. The CDR3 DNA reads as TGTGCCAGCAGTTTACTAGTAGCGATGGGCAATGAGCAGTTCTTC. Protein: CASSLLVAMGNEQFF.

This clone was observed a handful of times. The CDR3 DNA follows: TGTGCCAGCTACCAAGGGGGGGCTAGCAATCAGCCCCAGCATTTT. Amino acids: CASYQGGASNQPQHF. J is TRBJ1-5 and V is TRBV6-5; perhaps TRBD1 as D (6 bases). Germline-derived CDR1 and CDR2 are MNHEY and SVGAGI. Between the trimmed V and J ends, which lost 8 bases and 0 bases, there was a span of 14 bases. The CDR3 is 15 amino acids.